This TCR beta chain was recorded in a study of a mutant IDH1 vaccine in newly diagnosed glioma. Whole-study context: Vaccine administration was initiated 4-6 weeks following radiotherapy alone, or with temozolomide cycles. V12 fell at week 35 and V13, the study end, at week 47. Earlier care involved radiotherapy, temozolomide, or both, and the majority received both.

Time point denoted: week 35, safety follow-up. Topical imiquimod accompanied each vaccine dose, which consisted of 300 ug of mutant IDH1 20-mer peptide. To note about this clone: Its specificity is unknown.

The CDR3 sequence is 15 residues long. Germline V gene lookup returns CDR1 LNHDA and CDR2 SQIVND (reference sequence). V was pared by 5 bases and J by 6 bases, with 20 bases between. The method was immunoSEQ multiplex PCR; TCRdb's version includes in-frame clones alone and lacks a portion of them. In the table there are about 54,000 clones, around 84% of which are singletons. The source material was PBMCs, sampled from a glioma patient whose treatment included an IDH1 peptide vaccine. The chain has TRBV19 and TRBJ2-7, with D unclear. The receptor comes from a young woman with glioma. The CDR3 sequence: CASSFRTWERSEQYF. The CDR3 DNA is TGTGCCAGTAGTTTCCGAACGTGGGAACGGAGCGAGCAGTACTTC. Complete variable domain (other parts from reference TRBV19 and TRBJ2-7): DGGITQSPKYLFRKEGQNVTLSCEQNLNHDAMYWYRQDPGQGLRLIYYSQIVNDFQKGDIAEGYSVSREKKESFPLTVTSAQKNPTAFYLCASSFRTWERSEQYFGPGTRLTVT.